This TCR beta chain is drawn from a study of blood T cell repertoires in COVID-19. The overall study: T cells, B-cell-depleted T cells, or PBMCs supplied cDNA or gDNA.

The CDR3 is made up of 16 amino acids. The trim removed 1 base at V and 4 bases at J, leaving 8 bases unmatched. The germline V gene encodes CDR1 SEHNR and CDR2 FQNEAQ (reference sequence). Generated by immunoSEQ multiplex PCR, the TCRdb table keeps only in-frame clones and is missing some. The profile shows about 160,000 clones, over 75% of them singletons. This receptor was obtained from a man in his 70s with acute or convalescent COVID-19. Sequencing input: peripheral blood. This chain uses TRBV7-9 with TRBJ1-2; 8 nucleotides align to TRBD1. The CDR3 region is CASSLGQRTGFYGYTF. The CDR3 DNA reads as TGTGCCAGCAGCTTAGGACAGCGGACAGGGTTCTATGGCTACACCTTC.